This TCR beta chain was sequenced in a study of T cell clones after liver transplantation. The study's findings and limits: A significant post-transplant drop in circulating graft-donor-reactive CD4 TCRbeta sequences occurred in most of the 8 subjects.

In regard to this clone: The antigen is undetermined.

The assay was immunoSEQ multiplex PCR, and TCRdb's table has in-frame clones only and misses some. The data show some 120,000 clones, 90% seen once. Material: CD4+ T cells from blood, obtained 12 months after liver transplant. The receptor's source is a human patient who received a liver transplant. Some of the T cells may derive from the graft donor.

This CDR3 is CASSLSGPYNEQFF. The CDR3 nucleotides read TGTGCCAGCAGTTTATCAGGACCCTACAATGAGCAGTTCTTC. The chain uses TRBV27 and TRBJ2-1; D gene uncertain. V gave up 0 bases and J gave up 2 bases, with 5 bases separating them. Germline V gene data show CDR1 as MNHEY and CDR2 as SMNVEV (reference sequence). The CDR3 runs 14 residues.